The 29 T cell receptor beta chains below all came from one sample that was sequenced in a study of blood T cell repertoires in COVID-19. Sequencing was performed with immunoSEQ multiplex PCR; in TCRdb, only in-frame clones are kept and a portion is missing. This table holds a few hundred thousand clones, about 92% found once. The sequenced sample was PBMCs or T cells enriched from blood (not recorded which). The receptors here all came from a woman aged 30 to 39 who had recovered from COVID-19.

The V gene is TRBV6-5, the J gene TRBJ2-7; TRBD1 matches 8 bases. From germline, CDR1 is MNHEY and CDR2 SVGAGI. There are 14 residues in the CDR3. The V segment lost 7 bases and the J segment 7 bases; nucleotides outside the gene matches: 12. The CDR3 loop is CASKWGQAIGEQYF. The CDR3 DNA is TGTGCCAGCAAATGGGGACAGGCAATCGGGGAGCAGTACTTC.

The genes are TRBV7-2 and TRBJ2-3; TRBD2 aligns across 12 bases. V was clipped by 1 base and J by 1 base; unmatched bases: 9. CDR1 is SGHTA, CDR2 FQGNSA, per germline. The CDR3 totals 19 residues. The CDR3 sequence is CASSLDVLAGGPRTDTQYF. The CDR3 nucleotides are TGTGCCAGCAGCTTAGACGTTCTAGCGGGGGGGCCTCGCACAGATACGCAGTATTTT.

V is TRBV2 and J is TRBJ2-7; 8 positions match TRBD2. The germline CDR1 and CDR2 sequences are SNHLY and FYNNEI. This CDR3 has 13 amino acids. The V and J ends lost 6 bases and 6 bases, in that order; junction bases with no gene match: 7. This CDR3 reads CASRPTSGGEQYF. The CDR3 DNA sequence: TGTGCCAGCAGGCCCACTAGCGGAGGCGAGCAGTACTTC.

The V gene is TRBV7-9, the J gene TRBJ1-2; 8 bases map to TRBD1. With 0 bases clipped from V and 7 bases from J, the junction kept 4 bases outside the gene matches. Germline loops: CDR1 SEHNR, CDR2 FQNEAQ (reference sequence). The CDR3 runs to 14 residues. The CDR3 reads CASSLAGQGGGYTF. The DNA for the CDR3 is TGTGCCAGCAGCTTAGCAGGACAGGGTGGTGGCTACACCTTC.

The chain carries TRBV18 and TRBJ2-2; 9 nucleotides agree with TRBD2. The CDR3 extends over 15 amino acids. Per the germline V gene, CDR1 is KGHSH and CDR2 is LQKENI. The V and J ends lost 5 bases and 7 bases, in that order; junction bases with no gene match: 8. CDR3 amino acids: CASSSREGLGGELFF. The DNA for the CDR3 is TGTGCCAGCTCATCGCGGGAGGGCCTCGGCGGGGAGCTGTTTTTT. The entire variable domain, with the rest obtained from reference TRBV18 and TRBJ2-2, is as follows: NAGVMQNPRHLVRRRGQEARLRCSPMKGHSHVYWYRQLPEEGLKFMVYLQKENIIDESGMPKERFSAEFPKEGPSILRIQQVVRGDSAAYFCASSSREGLGGELFFGEGSRLTVL.

This chain links TRBV29-1 with TRBJ2-1; TRBD2 aligns across 9 bases. Germline CDR1 is SQVTM and CDR2 is ANQGSEA. The CDR3 consists of 14 residues. The junction had 12 bases not matched to a gene; V was cut back by 5 bases and J by 10 bases. The CDR3 spells CSVIAGGPQGEQFF. The CDR3 region has the DNA TGCAGCGTTATTGCGGGAGGGCCTCAAGGGGAGCAGTTCTTC.

Comment on this clone: The same CDR3 arises from other DNA sequences in this sample as well. The gene calls are TRBV28 and TRBJ1-5; 7 positions match TRBD1. Germline CDR1 reads MDHEN; CDR2 reads SYDVKM. The CDR3 length is 15 residues. V lost 2 bases to trimming and J lost 2 bases; unmatched junction nucleotides: 3. Here the CDR3 DNA reads TGTGCCAGCAGTTTAGTTCAGGGGGGCAATCAGCCCCAGCATTTT. It translates to CASSLVQGGNQPQHF. Together with reference TRBV28 and TRBJ1-5, the CDR3 gives the full variable domain: DVKVTQSSRYLVKRTGEKVFLECVQDMDHENMFWYRQDPGLGLRLIYFSYDVKMKEKGDIPEGYSVSREKKERFSLILESASTNQTSMYLCASSLVQGGNQPQHFGDGTRLSIL.

The chain uses TRBV9 and TRBJ2-7, with D perhaps TRBD1 (7 bases). There are 15 residues in the CDR3. Germline lookup yields CDR1 SGDLS and CDR2 YYNGEE. V was shortened by 3 bases and J by 5 bases, with 18 bases between the two germline ends. The CDR3 bases are TGTGCCAGCAGCGGCCAGGGGGGAAGGTTCCACGAGCAGTACTTC. This gives the protein CASSGQGGRFHEQYF.

V usage is TRBV2 and J usage is TRBJ1-5, with D maybe TRBD1 (6 bases). CDR1 is SNHLY and CDR2 is FYNNEI in the germline V gene. V was cut by 2 bases and J by 1 base, with 9 bases left in between. CDR3 size: 15 residues. The CDR3 region has the DNA TGTGCCAGCAGTGAATGGACAGCGAGCAATCAGCCCCAGCATTTT. Translation gives CASSEWTASNQPQHF.

V usage is TRBV30 and J usage is TRBJ2-7; 9 bases are shared with TRBD1. Germline-derived CDR1 and CDR2 are GTSNPN and SVGIG (reference sequence). CDR3 length equals 13 residues. The ends lost 1 base at V and 4 bases at J; junction bases unmatched: 2. The CDR3 DNA sequence: TGTGCCTGGAGTGGGACAGGGGTGTACGAGCAGTACTTC. As protein: CAWSGTGVYEQYF. The variable domain in full, with the rest retrieved from reference TRBV30 and TRBJ2-7, is SQTIHQWPATLVQPVGSPLSLECTVEGTSNPNLYWYRQAAGRGLQLLFYSVGIGQISSEVPQNLSASRPQDRQFILSSKKLLLSDSGFYLCAWSGTGVYEQYFGPGTRLTVT.

The chain combines TRBV18 with TRBJ2-3; D call uncertain. Germline values: CDR1 KGHSH, CDR2 LQKENI. This CDR3 spans 14 amino acids. The ends were cut back, 4 bases at V and 6 bases at J, with 14 bases in the middle. CDR3 coding DNA: TGTGCCAGCTCACAACCGCCCCCTCGGGATACGCAGTATTTT. It encodes CASSQPPPRDTQYF.

The V gene is TRBV5-4, the J gene TRBJ2-7; TRBD1 might be the D (5 bases). V was clipped by 0 bases and J by 4 bases, with 11 bases between them. The CDR3 length is 14 residues. The V gene's germline CDR1 is SGHNT and CDR2 YYREEE (reference sequence). The CDR3 region is CASSLGTMGYEQYF. CDR3 DNA: TGTGCCAGCAGCTTGGGGACAATGGGGTACGAGCAGTACTTC.

The V call is TRBV7-8, the J call TRBJ1-1, with 9 bases matching TRBD1. The V segment lost 8 bases and the J segment 4 bases; nucleotides outside the gene matches: 5. The CDR3 has 13 residues. Looked up from germline, CDR1 is SGHVS and CDR2 is FQNEAQ. CDR3 sequence reads: CASGAQGATEAFF. The DNA for the CDR3 is TGTGCCAGCGGCGCACAGGGGGCCACTGAAGCTTTCTTT. Drawing the rest from reference TRBV7-8 and TRBJ1-1, the complete variable domain is GAGVSQSPRYKVAKRGQDVALRCDPISGHVSLFWYQQALGQGPEFLTYFQNEAQLDKSGLPSDRFFAERPEGSVSTLKIQRTQQEDSAVYLCASGAQGATEAFFGQGTRLTVV.

A single count supports this clone. The chain combines TRBV7-2 with TRBJ1-2; D ambiguous. CDR3 length: 13 residues. Germline V lookup: CDR1 SGHTA, CDR2 FQGNSA. V was pared by 3 bases and J by 2 bases, with 7 bases between. Here the CDR3 DNA reads TGTGCCAGCAGCTTGGGAGAGAACTATGGCTACACCTTC. Translated, it gives CASSLGENYGYTF.

The chain is built from TRBV18 and TRBJ1-4; a possible D gene is TRBD1 (5 bases). In germline, CDR1 is KGHSH, CDR2 LQKENI. Trimming pared 4 bases from V and 5 bases from J, leaving 8 bases between. This CDR3 has 13 amino acids. The CDR3 region has the DNA TGTGCCAGCTCACGGGCAGGGAATGAAAAACTGTTTTTT. Protein: CASSRAGNEKLFF.

V usage is TRBV27 and J usage is TRBJ2-1, with TRBD2 matching over 10 bases. J gave up 9 bases and V 5 bases, and 4 bases lay outside the gene matches. The length of the CDR3 is 13 residues. Germline CDR1 is MNHEY and CDR2 is SMNVEV (reference sequence). The DNA for the CDR3 is TGTGCCAGCAGTCAATTAGCGGGGGGTGAGCAGTTCTTC. It yields the protein CASSQLAGGEQFF.

The V call is TRBV18, the J call TRBJ2-6; D not certain. The germline V gene has CDR1 KGHSH and CDR2 LQKENI. The length of the CDR3 is 16 residues. Trimming pared 6 bases from V and 2 bases from J, leaving 14 bases between. CDR3 bases: TGTGCCAGCTCGCCCTATAATCTGCCTGGGGCCAACGTCCTGACTTTC. It translates to CASSPYNLPGANVLTF. Full variable domain (outside the CDR3, taken from reference TRBV18 and TRBJ2-6): NAGVMQNPRHLVRRRGQEARLRCSPMKGHSHVYWYRQLPEEGLKFMVYLQKENIIDESGMPKERFSAEFPKEGPSILRIQQVVRGDSAAYFCASSPYNLPGANVLTFGAGSRLTVL.

The CDR3 nucleotides are TGTGCCACCCGGGAATTAATGAACACTGAAGCTTTCTTT. Amino acid sequence: CATRELMNTEAFF. The chain carries TRBV7-8 and TRBJ1-1; D ambiguous. Trimming removed 10 bases at V and 0 bases at J, with 12 bases between. The CDR3 spans 13 residues. Looked up from germline, CDR1 is SGHVS and CDR2 is FQNEAQ.

The chain couples TRBV29-1 to TRBJ2-5, with D maybe TRBD2 (6 bases). The CDR3 length is 12 residues. CDR1 is SQVTM, CDR2 ANQGSEA, per germline. Trimming left V 8 bases short and J 4 bases short, with 14 bases between. This CDR3 is CSPRTKGETQYF. CDR3 DNA: TGCAGCCCTAGGACTAAGGGAGAGACCCAGTACTTC.

This clone was seen more than once but under ten times. Other DNA sequences in the sample encode the same CDR3. This sequence joins TRBV5-1 and TRBJ1-1; D call uncertain. Trimming pared 0 bases from V and 1 base from J, leaving 4 bases between. The CDR3 spans 13 residues. CDR1 is SGHRS, CDR2 YFSETQ, per germline. The CDR3 here is CASSLAGNTEAFF. For the CDR3, the DNA is TGCGCCAGCAGCTTGGCCGGGAACACTGAAGCTTTCTTT.

This chain joins TRBV3-1 (or the pseudogene TRBV3-2) and TRBJ2-1; 7 nucleotides agree with TRBD1. This CDR3 is 15 amino acids long. In germline, CDR1 is LGHDT, CDR2 YNNKEL (reference sequence). V lost 3 bases to trimming and J lost 0 bases; unmatched junction nucleotides: 2. The CDR3 is CASSQDRSSYNEQFF. The CDR3 DNA is TGTGCCAGCAGCCAGGACAGGAGCTCCTACAATGAGCAGTTCTTC.

This clone has only one observation. The chain employs TRBV19 and TRBJ1-5; no reliable D call. The V gene's germline CDR1 is LNHDA and CDR2 SQIVND (reference sequence). The CDR3 consists of 13 residues. V was clipped by 3 bases and J by 5 bases, with 8 bases between them. The CDR3 DNA follows: TGTGCCAGTAGTATTTGGGGAGATCAGCCCCAGCATTTT. Encoded protein: CASSIWGDQPQHF.

The chain recombines TRBV10-3 with TRBJ2-3; 9 nucleotides align to TRBD1. After removal of 3 bases from V and 3 bases from J, the junction contained 7 bases not matched to a gene. Germline V gene lookup returns CDR1 ENHRY and CDR2 SYGVKD. The CDR3 is 16 amino acids. CDR3 sequence (DNA): TGTGCCATCAGTGACGCCGGGACAGGGTCGACAGATACGCAGTATTTT. Protein: CAISDAGTGSTDTQYF.

The rearrangement links TRBV7-2 to TRBJ2-1; 7 positions match TRBD2. This CDR3 region has 15 residues. The J segment lost 6 bases and the V segment lost 5 bases, leaving 10 bases of the junction unmatched. CDR1 is SGHTA, CDR2 FQGNSA, per germline. The CDR3 region has the DNA TGTGCCAGCAGCAGAGCGGGAAGCCAATCCAATGAGCAGTTCTTC. Encoded protein: CASSRAGSQSNEQFF.

The chain recombines TRBV5-1 with TRBJ2-5; TRBD2 agrees at 9 bases. This CDR3 region has 16 residues. Germline trimming cut 3 bases from V and 1 base from J; bases unmatched to any gene: 7. CDR1 is SGHRS and CDR2 is YFSETQ in the germline V gene. The chain's CDR3 is CASSYTSGPLQETQYF. CDR3 in DNA: TGCGCCAGCAGCTATACTAGCGGGCCACTCCAAGAGACCCAGTACTTC.

The V gene is TRBV20-1, the J gene TRBJ2-5, with D unresolved. The CDR3 runs 11 residues. With 5 bases removed from V and 7 bases from J, the gap between germline ends came to 11 bases. Germline V gene lookup returns CDR1 DFQATT and CDR2 SNEGSKA (reference sequence). The CDR3 protein is CSAPHSGTQYF. Here the CDR3 DNA reads TGCAGTGCTCCCCACTCCGGGACCCAGTACTTC.

The chain uses TRBV7-9 and TRBJ1-5, with D unresolved. Germline CDR1 is SEHNR and CDR2 is FQNEAQ (reference sequence). V lost 3 bases, J lost 1 base, and 7 bases lay in between. This CDR3 comprises 14 residues. DNA of the CDR3: TGTGCCAGCAGCTTTACAGAAAGCAATCAGCCCCAGCATTTT. Its protein is CASSFTESNQPQHF.

This chain connects TRBV7-2 to TRBJ1-2, with 7 nucleotides matching TRBD1. With V trimmed by 1 base and J by 5 bases, 10 bases remained unmatched. This CDR3 is 16 amino acids long. Germline V lookup: CDR1 SGHTA, CDR2 FQGNSA. Here the CDR3 DNA reads TGTGCCAGCAGCTTAGACCCGGCAGGGGGTTGGTATGGCTACACCTTC. Translation: CASSLDPAGGWYGYTF.

The genes are TRBV5-4 and TRBJ2-2; D possibly corresponds to TRBD1 (5 bases). Trimming pared 0 bases from V and 5 bases from J, leaving 14 bases between. Germline V gene data show CDR1 as SGHNT and CDR2 as YYREEE (reference sequence). This CDR3 comprises 16 residues. The chain's CDR3 is CASSLVGRGSTGELFF. DNA of the CDR3: TGTGCCAGCAGCTTGGTAGGAAGGGGAAGTACCGGGGAGCTGTTTTTT.